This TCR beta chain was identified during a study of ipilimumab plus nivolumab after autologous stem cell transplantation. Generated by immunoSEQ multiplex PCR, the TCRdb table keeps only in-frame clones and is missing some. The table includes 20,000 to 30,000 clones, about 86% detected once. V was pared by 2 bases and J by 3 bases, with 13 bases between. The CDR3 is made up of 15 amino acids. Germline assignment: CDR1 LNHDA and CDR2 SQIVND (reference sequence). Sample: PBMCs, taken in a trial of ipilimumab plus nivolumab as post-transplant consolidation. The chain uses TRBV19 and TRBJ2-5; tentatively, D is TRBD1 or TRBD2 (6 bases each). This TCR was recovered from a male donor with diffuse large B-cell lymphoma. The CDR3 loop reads CASSIIPGAEETQYF. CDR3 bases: TGTGCCAGTAGTATAATTCCGGGGGCGGAAGAGACCCAGTACTTC. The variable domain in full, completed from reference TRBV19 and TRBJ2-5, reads DGGITQSPKYLFRKEGQNVTLSCEQNLNHDAMYWYRQDPGQGLRLIYYSQIVNDFQKGDIAEGYSVSREKKESFPLTVTSAQKNPTAFYLCASSIIPGAEETQYFGPGTRLLVL.